What follows is one T cell receptor (beta chain) and its context. This entry is derived from a study of technical replicates of blood from a handful of donors. This CDR3 spans 14 amino acids. CDR1 is KGHSH and CDR2 is LQKENI in the germline V gene. V dropped 2 bases and J dropped 5 bases, with 12 bases sitting between them. Using immunoSEQ multiplex PCR, the repertoire was profiled, and TCRdb retains in-frame clones only, with some absent. This sample carries about 82,000 clones, roughly 95% of them seen once, and the ten largest clones take around 0.4%. This rearrangement joins TRBV18 to TRBJ1-1, with a tentative D call TRBD1 (5 bases). The sample consisted of T cells isolated from PBMCs. This clonotype was obtained from a human donor in good health. CDR3: CASSPNVGGTEAFF. The CDR3 bases are TGTGCCAGCTCACCAAATGTTGGGGGGACTGAAGCTTTCTTT.